Listed here are 17 T cell receptor beta chains from one sample, sequenced in a study of molecular identifiers for immune sequencing clone quantification (dated by TCRdb to the late 2010s). The protocol used for the library was PCR. Sequencing relied on an Illumina HiSeq 4000. TCRdb passed the public sequencing reads through fastp at Q25 and MiXCR, retaining productive beta sequences. Each record represents a unique CDR3 protein, reported with the most common genes and DNA among its rows. The sample data list approximately 500,000 distinct CDR3 sequences, and about a fifth of these were observed just once. The top ten constitute around 0.84% of the sample. The sequencing input was naive CD8+ T cells from blood, with Jurkat cell RNA spiked in. This specimen's cell subset or site label, per the study, means: FACS-sorted CD8+CD4-CCR7+CD45RA+ naive T cells. The receptors shown here come from a human donor in good health. Some libraries in this study had Jurkat cell RNA spiked in.

As for this clonotype: With a much larger clone just one base away, this may be a read error. The chain links TRBV4-3 to TRBJ2-7, with D uncertain. CDR3 length: 13 amino acids. Germline V gives CDR1 LGHNA, CDR2 YSLEER. Trimming took 4 bases from V and 7 from J, leaving 14 bases between them. For the CDR3, the DNA is TGCGCCAGCAGCCGCCACACGGTAGAGGAGCAGTACTTC. This encodes CASSRHTVEEQYF.

This chain uses TRBV3-1 with TRBJ1-5; D call uncertain. Trimming shortened V by 4 bases and J by 0 bases, and 22 bases separated the two germline ends. Germline CDR1 LGHDT, CDR2 YNNKEL (reference sequence). This CDR3 comprises 19 residues. The CDR3: CASSPRPMGMEYSNQPQHF. CDR3 in DNA: TGTGCCAGCAGCCCAAGACCAATGGGGATGGAGTATAGCAATCAGCCCCAGCATTTT.

Concerning this clonotype itself: This sequence may be a read error, since a much larger clone differs from it by one base. This chain connects TRBV6-5 to TRBJ2-7, with D maybe TRBD2 (5 bases). The CDR3 spans 17 residues. Germline loops: CDR1 MNHEY, CDR2 SVGAGI. The CDR3 spells CTSSSGFEGLTSYEQYF. In nucleotides, the CDR3 is TGTACCAGCAGTTCGGGGTTTGAAGGACTGACTTCCTACGAGCAGTACTTC.

This clonotype has only a few counts. The chain recombines TRBV7-9 with TRBJ2-7, with D perhaps TRBD1 (6 bases). V shed 5 bases and J shed 3 bases, with 14 bases lying between them. Germline V lookup: CDR1 SEHNR, CDR2 FQNEAQ (reference sequence). This CDR3 has 14 amino acids. The CDR3 region is CASSTRDTGYEQYF. The CDR3 DNA follows: TGTGCCAGCAGCACCCGGGACACCGGCTACGAGCAGTACTTC.

The rearrangement links TRBV6-2 or TRBV6-3 to TRBJ2-7; maybe TRBD1 (5 bases). Germline lookup yields CDR1 MNHEY and CDR2 SVGEGT. The CDR3 totals 14 residues. Trimming left V 5 bases short and J 4 bases short, with 15 bases between. Here the CDR3 DNA reads TGTGCCAGCAGTCAAGGAAACGACAGATACGAGCAGTACTTC. Translating it yields CASSQGNDRYEQYF.

This clonotype was seen ten or more times. This chain uses TRBV4-1 with TRBJ2-7; TRBD1 is a possible D gene (6 bases). The V gene's germline CDR1 is MGHRA and CDR2 YSYEKL. The CDR3 spans 15 residues. The V end was cut by 5 bases, the J end by 0 bases, with 14 bases between. DNA of the CDR3: TGCGCCAGCAGCTACGACAGGACCAGCTCCTACGAGCAGTACTTC. Translation: CASSYDRTSSYEQYF.

The chain uses TRBV6-2 or TRBV6-3 and TRBJ2-2; possible D gene TRBD1, 5 bases. The CDR3 has 14 residues. Germline CDR1 MNHEY, CDR2 SVGEGT. V was shortened by 3 bases and J by 5 bases, with 10 bases between the two germline ends. This CDR3 reads CASSYLQGTGELFF. CDR3 in DNA: TGTGCCAGCAGTTATCTCCAGGGAACCGGGGAGCTGTTTTTT.

About this clonotype: A much larger clone sits a single nucleotide away, making a read error possible. V usage is TRBV6-5 and J usage is TRBJ1-4; D call uncertain. This CDR3 has 16 residues. Germline CDR1 and CDR2: MNHEY and SVGAGI. Trimming took off 6 bases at V and 0 bases at J, with 14 bases between the two ends. The CDR3 spells CASRTSTGTTNEKLFF. The CDR3 DNA follows: TGTGCCAGCAGAACCTCCACCGGGACAACTAATGAAAAACTGTTTTTT.

This clonotype has only a few counts. The chain joins TRBV7-6 to TRBJ1-6; no reliable D call. CDR1 and CDR2 (germline): SGHVS, FNYEAQ. CDR3 length equals 18 residues. V was cut by 4 bases and J by 9 bases, with 25 bases left in between. In DNA, the CDR3 is TGTGCCAGCAGCTCCGGCCCCCCACTGGACCCGACGGCTTCACCCCTCCACTTT. This translates into CASSSGPPLDPTASPLHF.

This clonotype was seen many times. The CDR3 bases are TGTGCCAGCAGCTTAGAGATTAGCAGGAACACCGGGGAGCTGTTTTTT. This translates into CASSLEISRNTGELFF. This chain joins TRBV7-9 and TRBJ2-2; the D is unclear. The CDR3 spans 16 residues. V was trimmed by 1 base and J by 1 base, leaving 10 bases between them. Germline V gene data show CDR1 as SEHNR and CDR2 as FQNEAQ (reference sequence).

This clonotype was seen a few times. This chain uses TRBV5-1 with TRBJ2-7, with 7 bases fitting TRBD1. Trimming cost V 0 bases and J 6 bases; bases outside gene matches: 9. The CDR3 has 15 amino acids. Germline CDR1 and CDR2: SGHRS and YFSETQ. Here the CDR3 reads CASSLGQGERGEQYF. The CDR3 DNA reads as TGCGCCAGCAGCTTGGGGCAGGGGGAACGAGGCGAGCAGTACTTC.

The chain combines TRBV27 with TRBJ2-3; 7 nucleotides agree with TRBD2. With V trimmed by 3 bases and J by 0 bases, 6 bases remained unmatched. This CDR3 region has 16 residues. CDR1 and CDR2 from the germline V gene are MNHEY and SMNVEV (reference sequence). The CDR3 DNA sequence: TGTGCCAGCAGTTTCCTAGCGGATCTTAGCACAGATACGCAGTATTTT. This gives the protein CASSFLADLSTDTQYF.

Points on this clonotype: This may come from a read error, since a much larger clone is one base off. The chain combines TRBV4-3 with TRBJ1-2, with D perhaps TRBD1 (5 bases). Germline assignment: CDR1 LGHNA and CDR2 YSLEER. This CDR3 contains 15 residues. The CDR3 DNA follows: TGCGCCAGCAGCCAAACAGGTTTCATAAACTATGGCTGCACCTTC. Protein sequence: CASSQTGFINYGCTF.

In this sample, this clonotype turned up many times. The gene calls are TRBV27 and TRBJ2-6; D unclear. The V gene's germline CDR1 is MNHEY and CDR2 SMNVEV (reference sequence). Trimming removed 6 bases from V and 1 base from J, with 16 bases in between. This CDR3 contains 17 residues. The DNA for the CDR3 is TGTGCCAGCAGAAAACCGGGCGGCGCATCTGGGGCCAACGTCCTGACTTTC. Its protein is CASRKPGGASGANVLTF.

There are many counts of this clonotype. The chain carries TRBV12-3 or TRBV12-4 and TRBJ2-7; no firm D call. V dropped 3 bases and J dropped 6 bases, with 9 bases sitting between them. CDR3 length: 12 amino acids. In DNA, the CDR3 is TGTGCCAGCAGTTTCGCAGCTTCCGAGCAGTACTTC. This encodes CASSFAASEQYF.

This clonotype was seen ten or more times. This chain joins TRBV12-5 and TRBJ2-6; tentatively, D is TRBD1 (6 bases). Germline-derived CDR1 and CDR2 are LGHNT and FRNRAP. Trimming took off 5 bases at V and 0 bases at J, with 17 bases between the two ends. This CDR3 has 18 amino acids. The CDR3 sequence: CASGPTGTPYSGANVLTF. For the CDR3, the DNA is TGTGCTAGTGGTCCCACCGGGACACCTTACTCTGGGGCCAACGTCCTGACTTTC.

This clonotype was seen a handful of times. This chain links TRBV9 with TRBJ2-3; 10 bases align to TRBD2. The CDR3 spans 15 residues. The germline V gene has CDR1 SGDLS and CDR2 YYNGEE. V trimming: 5 bases; J trimming: 4 bases; junction bases outside the gene matches: 7. The CDR3 nucleotides are TGTGCCAGCAGTGCTAGCGGGGGCCTGTCAGATACGCAGTATTTT. Translating it yields CASSASGGLSDTQYF.